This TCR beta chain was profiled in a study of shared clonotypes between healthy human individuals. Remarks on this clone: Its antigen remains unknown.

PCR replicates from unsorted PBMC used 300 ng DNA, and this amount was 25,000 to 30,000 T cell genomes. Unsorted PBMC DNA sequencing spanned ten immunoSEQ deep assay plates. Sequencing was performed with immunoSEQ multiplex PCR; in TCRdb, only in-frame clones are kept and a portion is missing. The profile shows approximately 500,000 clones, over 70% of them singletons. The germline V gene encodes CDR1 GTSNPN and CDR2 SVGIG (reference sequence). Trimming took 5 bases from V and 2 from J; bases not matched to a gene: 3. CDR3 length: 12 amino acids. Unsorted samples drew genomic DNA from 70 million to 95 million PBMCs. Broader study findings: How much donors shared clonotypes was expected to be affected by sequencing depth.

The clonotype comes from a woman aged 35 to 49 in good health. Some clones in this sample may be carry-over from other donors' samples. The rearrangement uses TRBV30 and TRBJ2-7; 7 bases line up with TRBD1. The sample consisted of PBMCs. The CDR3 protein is CAWGDSPYEQYF. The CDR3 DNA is TGTGCCTGGGGGGACAGCCCCTACGAGCAGTACTTC.